This TCR beta chain originates from a study of regulatory T cells in long-lasting Graves disease. Study-wide background: The term persistent Graves' disease signified upward of 5 years on antithyroid drugs with positive TSH receptor antibodies.

Arm-PCR with iRepertoire HTBI primers amplified the CDR3 regions for these TCR beta libraries. TCRdb independently ran MiXCR on the multiplex PCR reads; one entry per CDR3 protein. The sample has around 450,000 distinct CDR3 sequences; 20% to 25% are singletons. This clonotype was seen repeatedly, ten times or more. Its antigen is currently unknown. Trimming removed 4 bases at V and 3 bases at J, with 12 bases between. CDR1 is MNHEY and CDR2 is SVGAGI in the germline V gene. This CDR3 is 14 amino acids long. Study-wide points: Persistent Graves' disease cases displayed lower TCR diversity than newly diagnosed ones. Patients with persistent disease showed a bias toward TRBV28, TRBJ1-2 and TRBJ2-5.

Time point noted: persistent/refractory GD, antithyroid drugs over 5 years with positive TRAb. With RNA extracted from PBMCs as input, the TCR library was made. A volume of 9 to 9.5 milliliters of peripheral blood was collected in EDTA tubes. J is TRBJ1-1 and V is TRBV6-5; D is unclear. This receptor was obtained from a female donor with Graves disease. The source was peripheral blood mononuclear cells (PBMCs), collected when the disease was refractory, from a patient treated with antithyroid drugs. The CDR3 protein is CASSWRTSDTEAFF. The CDR3 region has the DNA TGTGCCAGCAGTTGGAGAACGAGTGACACTGAAGCTTTCTTT.